This T cell receptor beta chain originates from a study of blood T cell repertoires in COVID-19 (dated by TCRdb to the early 2020s). Regarding the research as a whole: The collaborator samples originated in the United States, Italy and Spain and spanned the acute and convalescent phases of COVID-19. Where available, HLA class I and class II types were obtained from metadata supplied by the sample provider rather than from assay-based typing. Sample metadata almost always included a de-identified subject ID, COVID-19 status, age in years and sex. The samples were drawn from the first 160 participants of the ongoing ImmuneRACE study and from 950 to 1,500 subjects provided by 6 global collaborators. The material from the prospective study consisted of cDNA or gDNA derived from T cells, B-cell-depleted T cells, or PBMCs. Subjects who had been exposed to COVID-19, were actively infected with it, or had recovered from it provided the deeply sampled blood TCRbeta repertoires that made up the dataset. The repertoires were released in a freely available public database intended as a resource for research on the immune response to SARS-CoV-2.

The germline V gene (reference sequence) sets CDR1 to LNHDA and CDR2 to SQIVND. Trimming at the junction amounts to 3 bases on V and 5 bases on J, and the germline ends lie 10 bases apart. The CDR3 has 14 amino acids, counting the end cysteine and phenylalanine. Here the CDR3 DNA is all that survives: 42 bases in frame from base 1. For this clone: Its binding antigen is unknown. Base quality data are lacking; no much larger clone is found one base away.

TCRbeta CDR3 regions were amplified from genomic DNA using the immunoSEQ Assay, a bias-controlled multiplex PCR. In the paper's pipeline: The number of nucleated cells in each sample was estimated by amplification of reference gene primers within the assay. To quantify the absolute abundance of each unique TCRbeta CDR3 rearrangement, sequence reads were collapsed and filtered. Productive Simpson clonality was computed per sample as the square root of Simpson's diversity index over productive rearrangements. Held by TCRdb, this immuneACCESS table contains in-frame sequences only and omits some clones. Under half of the omission traces to an unresolved V gene where checked; the cause of the rest is unknown. Clone size and the V and J calls come from that table; the DNA yielded D and trimming. This sample holds over 150,000 clones; just under 85% were observed only once. Jointly, the top ten make up 25% to 35% of the sample.

Each collaborating institution followed its own protocols to collect whole blood in K2EDTA tubes. For TCRbeta analysis, collaborators shipped samples in one of three forms: frozen whole blood, isolated PBMCs, or DNA extracted from either of those sample types. The research as a whole found: How much clinical and demographic metadata was included differed by source and by participant, and the metadata was provided uncurated.

This clonotype was obtained from a woman in her sixties or seventies with acute or convalescent COVID-19. The rearranged chain carries TRBV19 and TRBJ1-4; TRBD1 is possibly the D segment (5 matching bases). Sequenced input: peripheral blood. The sequenced DNA: TGTGCCAGTAGTATGGGGGGAACGAATGAAAAACTGTTTTTT. Its amino acids are CASSMGGTNEKLFF. Beyond the CDR3, the reference TRBV19 and TRBJ1-4 genes provide the residues; the full variable domain reads: DGGITQSPKYLFRKEGQNVTLSCEQNLNHDAMYWYRQDPGQGLRLIYYSQIVNDFQKGDIAEGYSVSREKKESFPLTVTSAQKNPTAFYLCASSMGGTNEKLFFGSGTQLSVL.